This T cell receptor (beta chain) came from a study of cytotoxic CD8 clonotypes in ibrutinib-treated CLL. About the study: IGHV unmutated 17; relapsed/refractory 10 to 11; treatment-naive some 16. When averaged across all of the samples, the counts came to approximately 280,000 productive templates and about 100,000 productive rearrangements.

The sequencing depth, 1 in 200,000 to 1 in 1 million T cells, was the target. Produced via immunoSEQ multiplex PCR; TCRdb's table is partial and in-frame only. The sample holds roughly 47,000 clones; more than 45% are singletons and the top ten take about 31%. Germline assignment: CDR1 MGHDK and CDR2 SYGVNS. This CDR3 comprises 14 residues. V was trimmed by 7 bases and J by 6 bases, leaving 19 bases between them. For this clone: Its matching antigen is unknown.

Study-wide findings and caveats: The clonality rise at ibrutinib response reflected private clonotype expansion.

The source of this sequence is a human donor with chronic lymphocytic leukemia. Specimen: PBMCs, collected after 12 months of ibrutinib treatment. The J gene is TRBJ2-7, the V gene TRBV25-1; TRBD2 might be the D (6 bases). This chain's CDR3 is CASTPGLGELEQYF. CDR3 DNA sequence: TGTGCCAGCACCCCGGGACTGGGAGAACTCGAGCAGTACTTC.